Presented here are 32 T cell receptor beta chains from one specimen sequenced in a study of shared clonotypes between healthy human individuals. Sequencing used immunoSEQ multiplex PCR; TCRdb keeps in-frame clones, though not all of them. The table has fewer than 600,000 clones, roughly four fifths seen once; the top ten hold approximately 12%. Sequenced material: PBMCs. These receptors originate from a woman between 40 and 50 years old in good health. Some clones in this sample may be carry-over from other donors' samples.

Notes on this clone: A much larger clone lies a single base off, so this may be a read error. The chain combines TRBV5-1 with TRBJ2-3; 8 bases agree with TRBD2. The CDR3 runs 16 residues. CDR1 is SGHRS, CDR2 YFSETQ, per germline. CDR3 DNA sequence: TGCGCCAGCAGCCTCGGTAGCGGGATTGACGCAGATACGCGGTATTTT. Protein sequence: CASSLGSGIDADTRYF.

Worth noting for this clone: Given a much more abundant clone one base away, this may be a read error. Other nucleotide sequences from this sample produce the same CDR3. The rearrangement links TRBV30 to TRBJ1-5, with D uncertain. V was shortened by 0 bases and J by 1 base, with 4 bases between the two germline ends. CDR3 size: 13 residues. Germline V gene lookup returns CDR1 GTSNPN and CDR2 SVGIG (reference sequence). CDR3 protein: CAWSVRSNQPQHF. The CDR3 DNA sequence: TGTGCCTGGAGTGTACGGAGCAATCAGCCCCAGCATTTT.

This chain uses TRBV15 with TRBJ2-7, with 8 bases aligning to TRBD1. The V gene's germline CDR1 is LNHNV and CDR2 YYDKDF (reference sequence). The CDR3 spans 15 residues. After removal of 4 bases from V and 2 bases from J, the junction contained 7 bases not matched to a gene. Here the CDR3 reads CATSNYRTGTYEQYF. CDR3 nucleotide sequence: TGTGCCACCAGCAATTATAGGACAGGGACCTACGAGCAGTACTTC.

The chain couples TRBV28 to TRBJ1-5, with D uncertain. V was cut by 7 bases and J by 6 bases, with 16 bases left in between. This CDR3 has 14 amino acids. Germline values: CDR1 MDHEN, CDR2 SYDVKM. CDR3 sequence reads: CASTRMGGTQPQHF. For the CDR3, the DNA is TGTGCCAGCACCCGGATGGGCGGTACTCAGCCCCAGCATTTT.

The V call is TRBV7-3, the J call TRBJ2-1; the D is unclear. The CDR3 consists of 12 residues. V lost 0 bases and J 9 bases, leaving 6 bases between the germline ends. The germline V gene encodes CDR1 SGHTA and CDR2 FQGTGA. CDR3 residues: CASSLTGFEQFF. CDR3 coding DNA: TGTGCCAGCAGCTTAACAGGGTTTGAGCAGTTCTTC.

The chain employs TRBV4-3 and TRBJ1-2, with D possibly matching TRBD1 (6 bases). Trimming removed 4 bases at V and 3 bases at J, with 12 bases between. CDR1 and CDR2 from the germline V gene are LGHNA and YSLEER. CDR3 length: 14 residues. CDR3 loop: CASSLVRTDYGYTF. The CDR3 bases are TGCGCCAGCAGCCTGGTTCGGACAGACTATGGCTACACCTTC.

This clone was seen a handful of times. The chain has TRBV5-1 and TRBJ2-3, with a possible D match to TRBD1 (6 bases). The CDR3 length is 16 residues. Germline assignment: CDR1 SGHRS and CDR2 YFSETQ. Trimming took 3 bases from V and 2 from J, leaving 16 bases between them. DNA for the CDR3: TGCGCCAGCAGCTCCCCACAGGGCCTCCTCACAGATACGCAGTATTTT. The encoded protein is CASSSPQGLLTDTQYF.

The rearrangement links TRBV11-3 to TRBJ2-7, with D possibly being TRBD2 (5 bases). The CDR3 is made up of 13 amino acids. Germline V gene sequence: CDR1 SGHNT, CDR2 YENEEA. The V gene lost 7 bases and the J gene lost 0 bases, with 10 bases spanning the gap. Here the CDR3 DNA reads TGTGCCAGCAAGGAAGGGAGCTCCTACGAGCAGTACTTC. Translated: CASKEGSSYEQYF. Full variable domain (rest looked up from reference TRBV11-3 and TRBJ2-7): EAGVVQSPRYKIIEKKQPVAFWCNPISGHNTLYWYLQNLGQGPELLIRYENEEAVDDSQLPKDRFSAERLKGVDSTLKIQPAELGDSAVYLCASKEGSSYEQYFGPGTRLTVT.

This clone appeared a single time. V gene TRBV6-6 combines with J gene TRBJ1-1; no clear D. V lost 0 bases and J lost 2, with 10 bases in between. The CDR3 is made up of 15 amino acids. Germline-derived CDR1 and CDR2 are MNHNY and SVGAGI (reference sequence). This chain's CDR3 is CASSYSKGSNTEAFF. The DNA for the CDR3 is TGTGCCAGCAGTTACTCGAAGGGATCCAACACTGAAGCTTTCTTT.

The chain carries TRBV21-1 and TRBJ1-5; the DNA was not compared with TRBD1, the D call given in the table. TRBV21-1 is listed as a pseudogene. This CDR3 region has 14 residues. CDR3 region: CASGAGPLPGPQHF. CDR3 nucleotide sequence: TGTGCCAGCGGAGCAGGGCCCTTGCCTGGGCCCCAGCATTTT.

The J gene is TRBJ2-7, the V gene TRBV18, with D possibly being TRBD1 (6 bases). The CDR3 is 17 amino acids. Germline loops: CDR1 KGHSH, CDR2 LQKENI. V was trimmed by 2 bases and J by 1 base, leaving 18 bases between them. CDR3 DNA sequence: TGTGCCAGCTCACCAATCATGGAGCCAGGGGCTTCCTACGAGCAGTACTTC. Its protein product is CASSPIMEPGASYEQYF.

V gene TRBV6-4 combines with J gene TRBJ2-1; D may be TRBD2 (6 bases). The CDR3 covers 15 residues. V was cut by 7 bases and J by 6 bases, with 19 bases left in between. The germline V gene has CDR1 MRHNA and CDR2 SNTAGT. The CDR3 protein is CASTRDPGTSNEQFF. DNA of the CDR3: TGTGCCAGCACCAGAGACCCGGGGACTTCCAATGAGCAGTTCTTC.

This clone has at least ten counts. The V and J genes are TRBV4-2 and TRBJ1-2; D is undetermined. CDR1 is LGHNA, CDR2 YNFKEQ, per germline. The V end lost 0 bases, the J end lost 3 bases, and 5 bases lay between the germline ends. The CDR3 runs 13 residues. The CDR3 nucleotides read TGTGCCAGCAGCCAAGACTCGGACTATGGCTACACCTTC. Protein sequence: CASSQDSDYGYTF.

The rearrangement uses TRBV14 and TRBJ2-1; 14 bases line up with TRBD2. The CDR3 consists of 17 residues. After removal of 4 bases from V and 5 bases from J, the junction contained 7 bases not matched to a gene. The germline V gene has CDR1 SGHDN and CDR2 FVKESK. In DNA form, the CDR3 reads TGTGCCAGCAGCCCGACCTGGGGACTAGCGGGGGACAATGAGCAGTTCTTC. Translating gives CASSPTWGLAGDNEQFF.

The chain recombines TRBV2 with TRBJ2-1; TRBD1 aligns across 11 bases. CDR1 SNHLY and CDR2 FYNNEI come from the germline V gene. CDR3 length: 12 amino acids. V dropped 8 bases and J dropped 6; count of bases not matched to a gene: 0. Here the CDR3 DNA reads TGTGCCAGCGGGACAGGGGGCAATGAGCAGTTCTTC. It codes for CASGTGGNEQFF.

V gene TRBV29-1 combines with J gene TRBJ2-4; 16 bases match TRBD2. Unmatched junction bases numbered 4, after V lost 2 bases and J lost 6 bases. CDR1 is SQVTM, CDR2 ANQGSEA, per germline. The CDR3 runs 16 residues. The CDR3 nucleotides are TGCAGCGTTGAAAGCGGGACTAGCGGGAGGGGAAACATTCAGTACTTC. Encoded protein: CSVESGTSGRGNIQYF.

Details on this clone: One base separates it from a far larger clone, so it is likely a read error. V usage is TRBV7-6 and J usage is TRBJ2-1, with 13 bases lining up with TRBD2. This CDR3 is 19 amino acids long. V shed 5 bases and J 0 bases; nucleotides not matched to a gene: 10. Germline V gene sequence: CDR1 SGHVS, CDR2 FNYEAQ. CDR3 bases: TGTGCCAGCAGCCGGGGGGCACTAGCGGGAGGGGGCTCCTACAATGAGCAGTTCTTC. This encodes CASSRGALAGGGSYNEQFF.

The chain combines TRBV7-2 with TRBJ2-5; 9 bases align to TRBD2. The J call could be wrong; TRBJ2-7 is a better fit for the DNA end. The CDR3 is made up of 16 amino acids. Germline CDR1 and CDR2: SGHTA and FQGNSA. CDR3 DNA: TGTGCCAGCACCCCCCGGGAGGTAGCGGGGGCCTACGAGCAGTACTTC. Residues: CASTPREVAGAYEQYF.

This clone was seen only once. The rearrangement links TRBV18 to TRBJ2-5, with 8 bases that match TRBD1. The V and J ends lost 2 bases and 2 bases, in that order; junction bases with no gene match: 4. Germline V gene lookup returns CDR1 KGHSH and CDR2 LQKENI. CDR3 length: 15 amino acids. CDR3 region: CASSPIGQGQETQYF. The DNA for the CDR3 is TGTGCCAGCTCACCAATAGGACAGGGTCAAGAGACCCAGTACTTC. Full variable domain (remainder filled in from reference TRBV18 and TRBJ2-5): NAGVMQNPRHLVRRRGQEARLRCSPMKGHSHVYWYRQLPEEGLKFMVYLQKENIIDESGMPKERFSAEFPKEGPSILRIQQVVRGDSAAYFCASSPIGQGQETQYFGPGTRLLVL.

This chain uses TRBV27 with TRBJ2-3; no clear D gene. Germline V gene data show CDR1 as MNHEY and CDR2 as SMNVEV (reference sequence). Trimming stripped 1 base from V and 1 base from J, with 9 bases between. The CDR3 loop spans 15 amino acids. This CDR3 is CASSLFGIGTDTQYF. As DNA, the CDR3 is TGTGCCAGCAGTTTATTTGGAATAGGCACAGATACGCAGTATTTT.

This clone was recorded only once. V usage is TRBV28 and J usage is TRBJ1-1, with D possibly TRBD1 on 5 matching bases. V dropped 3 bases and J dropped 3 bases, with 17 bases sitting between them. Germline V gene sequence: CDR1 MDHEN, CDR2 SYDVKM. The CDR3 has 16 amino acids. CDR3 sequence (DNA): TGTGCCAGCAGTTTTGTCAGGGACCTTCCTTACACTGAAGCTTTCTTT. Protein product: CASSFVRDLPYTEAFF. The variable domain in full, completed from reference TRBV28 and TRBJ1-1, reads DVKVTQSSRYLVKRTGEKVFLECVQDMDHENMFWYRQDPGLGLRLIYFSYDVKMKEKGDIPEGYSVSREKKERFSLILESASTNQTSMYLCASSFVRDLPYTEAFFGQGTRLTVV.

The gene calls are TRBV13 and TRBJ2-1; TRBD2 is a possible D gene (6 bases). Trimming removed 3 bases at V and 1 base at J, with 10 bases between. Germline CDR1 PRHDT, CDR2 FYEKMQ (reference sequence). CDR3 length: 15 amino acids. CDR3: CASSFGGASYNEQFF. The CDR3 coding sequence is TGTGCCAGCAGCTTCGGGGGAGCATCCTACAATGAGCAGTTCTTC.

This clone was detected many times. This chain joins TRBV29-1 and TRBJ2-7, with 8 bases lining up with TRBD1. The CDR3 covers 14 residues. CDR1 SQVTM and CDR2 ANQGSEA come from the germline V gene. Trimming removed 6 bases from V and 6 bases from J; junction bases left unmatched: 13. The CDR3 spells CSVEHGTGSSEQYF. In DNA form, the CDR3 reads TGCAGCGTGGAGCACGGGACAGGTTCATCCGAGCAGTACTTC.

The chain couples TRBV27 to TRBJ2-7; D may be TRBD1 (6 bases). Germline V gene lookup returns CDR1 MNHEY and CDR2 SMNVEV (reference sequence). Trimming stripped 10 bases from V and 2 bases from J, with 18 bases between. The CDR3 runs 14 residues. The CDR3, as DNA: TGTGCCATCAAAACCGGGACACCACCCTACGAGCAGTACTTC. It yields the protein CAIKTGTPPYEQYF.

Of note for this clone: The same CDR3 also results from other DNA sequences found in this sample. The chain has TRBV19 and TRBJ2-1; D remains unclear. This CDR3 contains 12 residues. Germline values: CDR1 LNHDA, CDR2 SQIVND (reference sequence). V lost 4 bases, J lost 4 bases, and 5 bases lay in between. The CDR3 sequence: CASSTQYNEQFF. In DNA, the CDR3 is TGTGCCAGTAGTACCCAATACAATGAGCAGTTCTTC.

This clone appeared once. The V gene is TRBV2, the J gene TRBJ2-1; 12 bases are shared with TRBD2. Per the germline V gene, CDR1 is SNHLY and CDR2 is FYNNEI. The CDR3 has 18 residues. V lost 4 bases, J lost 1 base, and 8 bases stayed unmatched. This chain's CDR3 is CASSGRLAGGGSYNEQFF. The CDR3 DNA sequence: TGTGCCAGCAGTGGTCGGCTAGCGGGAGGGGGTTCCTACAATGAGCAGTTCTTC.

The CDR3 nucleotides read TGTGCCAGCAATTCCGTTGTGGGAGGGCCGCGAGAGACCCAGTACTTC. Its translation is CASNSVVGGPRETQYF. The chain recombines TRBV28 with TRBJ2-5; 7 bases are a match to TRBD2. The length of the CDR3 is 16 residues. Germline V gene data show CDR1 as MDHEN and CDR2 as SYDVKM. Trimming cost V 7 bases and J 4 bases; bases outside gene matches: 15. The full variable domain, its missing parts supplied by reference TRBV28 and TRBJ2-5, is DVKVTQSSRYLVKRTGEKVFLECVQDMDHENMFWYRQDPGLGLRLIYFSYDVKMKEKGDIPEGYSVSREKKERFSLILESASTNQTSMYLCASNSVVGGPRETQYFGPGTRLLVL.

In this sample, this clone turned up many times. The chain recombines TRBV7-2 with TRBJ2-7; no definite D call. Germline V gene sequence: CDR1 SGHTA, CDR2 FQGNSA. With 5 bases removed from V and 6 bases from J, the gap between germline ends came to 8 bases. The length of the CDR3 is 11 residues. CDR3 residues: CASSQQIEQYF. The CDR3, as DNA: TGTGCCAGCAGCCAACAGATCGAGCAGTACTTC. Full variable domain (missing parts from reference TRBV7-2 and TRBJ2-7): GAGVSQSPSNKVTEKGKDVELRCDPISGHTALYWYRQSLGQGLEFLIYFQGNSAPDKSGLPSDRFSAERTGGSVSTLTIQRTQQEDSAVYLCASSQQIEQYFGPGTRLTVT.

CDR3 in DNA: TGTGCCAGCAGCTTAGCAGGGGGCTTCTCTGGAAACACCATATATTTT. This encodes CASSLAGGFSGNTIYF. The chain couples TRBV7-9 to TRBJ1-3; 7 bases agree with TRBD1. This CDR3 has 16 amino acids. Trimming at V came to 0 bases and at J to 0 bases, leaving 2 bases not matched to a gene. CDR1 and CDR2 from the germline V gene are SEHNR and FQNEAQ (reference sequence).

This clone was detected a few times. The chain uses TRBV5-1 and TRBJ1-1, with TRBD1 matching 11 bases. The CDR3 sequence is 15 residues long. Germline V CDR1 and CDR2: SGHRS, YFSETQ. The V and J ends lost 4 bases and 1 base, in that order; junction bases with no gene match: 3. CDR3 in amino acids: CASSLGTGGNTEAFF. CDR3 DNA sequence: TGCGCCAGCAGCCTCGGGACAGGGGGGAACACTGAAGCTTTCTTT.

The chain uses TRBV9 and TRBJ2-1, with 9 nucleotides matching TRBD2. Germline CDR1 SGDLS, CDR2 YYNGEE. CDR3 length: 15 residues. The trim removed 0 bases at V and 6 bases at J, leaving 4 bases unmatched. This chain's CDR3 is CASSVVAGVANEQFF. The CDR3 region has the DNA TGTGCCAGCAGCGTAGTAGCGGGAGTGGCCAATGAGCAGTTCTTC.

This clone was found once. The chain is built from TRBV5-1 and TRBJ1-4, with 10 bases that match TRBD1. The CDR3 runs 15 residues. Per germline, CDR1 SGHRS and CDR2 YFSETQ. V lost 0 bases, J lost 8 bases, and 4 bases stayed unmatched. CDR3 in amino acids: CASSLEGTGAEKLFF. In DNA form, the CDR3 reads TGCGCCAGCAGCTTGGAAGGGACAGGGGCCGAAAAACTGTTTTTT.